This TCR beta chain was profiled in a study of OX40 agonist ivuxolimab in advanced cancers. At the level of the study: Ivuxolimab is an agonistic anti-OX40 (CD134) antibody, and patients were treated with it. All patients had ivuxolimab intravenously every 2 weeks at 0.01 to 10 mg/kg. Hepatocellular carcinoma, melanoma, renal cell or head and neck cancer affected the dose-escalation patients. Findings of the study overall: Expanded peripheral T cells had an undetermined antigen specificity.

The data were produced by immunoSEQ multiplex PCR, yet TCRdb's version contains in-frame clones alone and is incomplete. Among tens of thousands of clones listed, roughly 87% were seen once. As regards this clone: Its antigen is still unknown.

The CDR3 sequence is 13 residues long. Germline CDR1 reads SGHTA; CDR2 reads FQGTGA. V was trimmed by 4 bases and J by 3 bases, leaving 10 bases between them. The sequence was obtained from an adult with an advanced solid tumor such as melanoma, head and neck, liver or kidney cancer. The sequencing used CD4+ or CD8+ T cells sorted from blood, collected in a trial of the OX40 agonist ivuxolimab. The chain employs TRBV7-3 and TRBJ2-7; possible D gene TRBD2, 5 bases. This CDR3 is CASSSQRNYEQYF. As DNA, the CDR3 is TGTGCCAGCAGCTCCCAGCGGAACTACGAGCAGTACTTC.